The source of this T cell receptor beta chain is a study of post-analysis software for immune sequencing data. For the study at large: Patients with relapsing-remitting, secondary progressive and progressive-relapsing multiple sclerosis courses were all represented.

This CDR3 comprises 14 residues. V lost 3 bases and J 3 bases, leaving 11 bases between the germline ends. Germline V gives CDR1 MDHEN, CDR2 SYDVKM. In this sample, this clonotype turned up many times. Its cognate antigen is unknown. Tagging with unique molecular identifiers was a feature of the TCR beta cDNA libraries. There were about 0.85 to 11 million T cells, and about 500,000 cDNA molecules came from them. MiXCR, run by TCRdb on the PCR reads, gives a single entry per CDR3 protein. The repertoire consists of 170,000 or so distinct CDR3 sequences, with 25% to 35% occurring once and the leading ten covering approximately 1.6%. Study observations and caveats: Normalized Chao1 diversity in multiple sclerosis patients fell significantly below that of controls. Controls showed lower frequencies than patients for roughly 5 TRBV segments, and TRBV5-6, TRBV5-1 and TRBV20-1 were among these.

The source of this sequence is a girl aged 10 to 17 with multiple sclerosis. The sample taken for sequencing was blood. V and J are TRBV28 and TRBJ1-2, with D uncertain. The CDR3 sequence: CASSLTGNDYGYTF. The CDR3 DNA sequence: TGTGCCAGCAGTTTGACGGGGAACGACTATGGCTACACCTTC.